This T cell receptor beta chain was recovered during a study of T cells in localized non-small cell lung cancer (dated by TCRdb to 2018 to 2020). Notes on the research overall: T cell repertoires of 200 to 250 early-stage NSCLC patients were analyzed, with tumors being compared against uninvolved tumor-adjacent lungs. The cohort consisted of 200 to 250 treatment-naive NSCLC patients whose localized lung tumors had been resected. A mean age of around 66 years was recorded for the NSCLC patients, of whom 129 were male and 100 to 110 were female.

At diagnosis, peripheral blood, uninvolved tumor-adjacent lung and tumor were collected and were preserved as a mix of fresh-frozen and FFPE material. For TCR repertoire profiling, blood samples were analyzed in the form of peripheral blood mononuclear cells. The immunoSEQ Assay was used to sequence TCR beta CDR3 regions from DNA. In the authors' own workflow: To compute T cell density, TCR beta template counts were normalized to usable DNA, which was estimated by amplifying housekeeping genes. Richness was estimated with the preseqR package, extrapolating to 400,000 templates for PBMC samples and 120,000 templates for tissue samples. Clonality was taken to be one minus Pielou's evenness. Tissue-enriched TCRs were identified by differential abundance testing using productive amino-acid clonotypes, minimum total count 5 and alpha 0.1. Repertoire overlap between compartments was quantified with the Jaccard Index and Morisita Overlap Index. TCR beta CDR3s were clustered by GLIPH together with public tetramer-defined viral CDR3s, and at least three viral sequences plus V-gene enrichment were required for viral motifs. Drawn from immuneACCESS, this table holds only the in-frame rearrangements with V and J called that TCRdb kept. Clones are partly lost; checked studies trace under half to an unresolved V gene and leave the rest unexplained. That table gives V, J and clone size, and the DNA gave D and trimming. The table for this sample lists 20,000 to 25,000 clones; roughly 90% of them were counted only once. Approximately 30% of the sample is held by the ten biggest clonotypes.

A word on this clone: What antigen it recognizes has not been identified. Base qualities are not recorded, but no much larger clone differs from it by a single base.

The investigation overall reported the following: Uninvolved tumor-adjacent lung showed the highest T cell clonality, higher than tumor, which suggests more focused antigenic responses in the uninvolved tumor-adjacent lung. Longer overall survival was associated with higher blood T cell density, whereas shorter survival was associated with higher adjacent-lung clonality. Because multi-region sequencing of the tumors was not done, intratumor heterogeneity could not be ruled out. Since the design was exploratory, TCR variables were selected using unadjusted p-values with no false-discovery rate correction. Of the top 100 tumor clones, a median of roughly 53 were detected in paired uninvolved adjacent lung; approximately 30 were also among that lung's top 100.

V is shortened by 3 bases, J by 5 bases, and the region joining them spans 13 bases. Taken from the germline V gene (reference sequence), the CDR1 and CDR2 loops are SEHNR and FQNEAQ. The CDR3 spans 14 residues, from the cysteine through the phenylalanine. Of all the DNA, just the CDR3 is kept, 42 bases in frame from base 1. Here the chain combines TRBV7-9 and TRBJ2-5, with TRBD1 perhaps the D gene, on 5 matching bases. This TCR was sampled from a male donor aged 60 or over with stage I squamous cell lung carcinoma. The sequences come from peripheral blood, collected before any cancer treatment. CDR3 region: CASSFWTKEETQYF. The DNA sequence is TGTGCCAGCAGCTTCTGGACAAAGGAGGAGACCCAGTACTTC.